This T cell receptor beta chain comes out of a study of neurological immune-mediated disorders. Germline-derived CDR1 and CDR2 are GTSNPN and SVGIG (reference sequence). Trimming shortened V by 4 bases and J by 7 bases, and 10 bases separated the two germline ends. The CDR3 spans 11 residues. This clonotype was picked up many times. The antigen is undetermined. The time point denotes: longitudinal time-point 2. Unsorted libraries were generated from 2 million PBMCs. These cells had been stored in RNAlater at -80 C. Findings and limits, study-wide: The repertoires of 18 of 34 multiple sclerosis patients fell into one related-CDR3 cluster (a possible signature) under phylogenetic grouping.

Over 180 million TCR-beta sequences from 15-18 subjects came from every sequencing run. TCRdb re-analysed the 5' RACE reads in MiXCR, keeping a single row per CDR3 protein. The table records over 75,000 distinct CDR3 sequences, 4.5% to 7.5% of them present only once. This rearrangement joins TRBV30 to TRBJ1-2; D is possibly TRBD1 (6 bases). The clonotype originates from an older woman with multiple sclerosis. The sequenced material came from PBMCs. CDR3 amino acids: CAWTVGAGYTF. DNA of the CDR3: TGTGCCTGGACGGTGGGGGCTGGCTACACCTTC. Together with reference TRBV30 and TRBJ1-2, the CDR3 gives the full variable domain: SQTIHQWPATLVQPVGSPLSLECTVEGTSNPNLYWYRQAAGRGLQLLFYSVGIGQISSEVPQNLSASRPQDRQFILSSKKLLLSDSGFYLCAWTVGAGYTFGSGTRLTVV.